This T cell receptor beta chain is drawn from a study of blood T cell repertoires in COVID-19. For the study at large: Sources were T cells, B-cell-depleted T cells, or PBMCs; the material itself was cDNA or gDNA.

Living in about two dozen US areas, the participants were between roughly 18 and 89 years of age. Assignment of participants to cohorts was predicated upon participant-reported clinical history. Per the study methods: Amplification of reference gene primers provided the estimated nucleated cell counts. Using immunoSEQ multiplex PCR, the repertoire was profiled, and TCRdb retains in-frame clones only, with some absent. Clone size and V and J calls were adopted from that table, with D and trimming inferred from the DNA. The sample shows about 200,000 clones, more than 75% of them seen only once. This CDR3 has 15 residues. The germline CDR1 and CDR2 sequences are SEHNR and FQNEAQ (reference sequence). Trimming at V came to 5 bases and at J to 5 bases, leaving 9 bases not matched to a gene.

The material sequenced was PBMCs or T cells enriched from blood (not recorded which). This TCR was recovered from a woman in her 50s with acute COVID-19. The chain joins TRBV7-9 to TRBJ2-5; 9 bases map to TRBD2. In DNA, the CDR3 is TGTGCCAGCAGCCCTACCGGGACTAGCCACGAGACCCAGTACTTC. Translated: CASSPTGTSHETQYF.